This T cell receptor (beta chain) was recovered during a study of OX40 agonist ivuxolimab in advanced cancers. Across the study: All patients had ivuxolimab intravenously every 2 weeks at 0.01 to 10 mg/kg.

Study-wide points: Expanded clones were, on average, more numerous in CD8+ T cells than in CD4+.

Points on this clone: Its antigen is unknown.

Germline lookup yields CDR1 LGHNT and CDR2 FRNRAP. The CDR3 is 15 residues long. Trimming shortened V by 0 bases and J by 2 bases, and 8 bases separated the two germline ends. Data came from immunoSEQ multiplex PCR; TCRdb stores just in-frame clones and leaves some out. The sample carries about 120,000 clones, around 93% recorded once. The V gene is TRBV12-5, the J gene TRBJ2-1; D is possibly TRBD1 (6 bases). This sequence originates from an adult with an advanced solid tumor such as melanoma, head and neck, liver or kidney cancer. This specimen consisted of CD4+ or CD8+ T cells sorted from blood, obtained in a trial of the OX40 agonist ivuxolimab. The CDR3 here is CASGLVSGAYNEQFF. The CDR3 DNA is TGTGCTAGTGGTTTGGTATCAGGGGCCTACAATGAGCAGTTCTTC.